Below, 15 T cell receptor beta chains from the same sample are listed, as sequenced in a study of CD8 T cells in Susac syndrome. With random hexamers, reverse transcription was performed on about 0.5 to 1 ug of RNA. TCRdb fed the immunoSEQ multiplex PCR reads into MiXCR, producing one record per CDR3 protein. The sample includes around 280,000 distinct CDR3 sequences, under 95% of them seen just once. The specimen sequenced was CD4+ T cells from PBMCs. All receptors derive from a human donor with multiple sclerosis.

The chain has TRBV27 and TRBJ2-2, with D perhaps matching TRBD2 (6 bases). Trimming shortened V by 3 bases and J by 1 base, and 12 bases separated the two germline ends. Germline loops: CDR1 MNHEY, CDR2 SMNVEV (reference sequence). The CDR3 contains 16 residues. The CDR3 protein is CASSFLSGLNTGELFF. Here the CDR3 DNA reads TGTGCCAGCAGTTTTCTGAGCGGGCTGAACACCGGGGAGCTGTTTTTT.

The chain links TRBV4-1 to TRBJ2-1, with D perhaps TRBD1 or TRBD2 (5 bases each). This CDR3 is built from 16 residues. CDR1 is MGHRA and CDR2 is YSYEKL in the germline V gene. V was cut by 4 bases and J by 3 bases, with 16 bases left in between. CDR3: CASSPPPQGDYNEQFF. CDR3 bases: TGCGCCAGCAGCCCACCGCCCCAGGGAGACTACAATGAGCAGTTCTTC.

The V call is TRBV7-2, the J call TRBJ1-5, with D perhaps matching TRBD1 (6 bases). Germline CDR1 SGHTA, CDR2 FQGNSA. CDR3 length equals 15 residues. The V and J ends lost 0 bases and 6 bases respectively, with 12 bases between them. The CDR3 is CASSLAGGAGQPQHF. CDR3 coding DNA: TGTGCCAGCAGCTTAGCTGGGGGGGCAGGTCAGCCCCAGCATTTT.

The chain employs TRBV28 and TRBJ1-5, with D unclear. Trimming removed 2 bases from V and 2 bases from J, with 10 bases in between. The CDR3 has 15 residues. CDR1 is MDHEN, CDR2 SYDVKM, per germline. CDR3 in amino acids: CASSLNTRGNQPQHF. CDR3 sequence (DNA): TGTGCCAGCAGTTTAAATACTCGGGGCAATCAGCCCCAGCATTTT.

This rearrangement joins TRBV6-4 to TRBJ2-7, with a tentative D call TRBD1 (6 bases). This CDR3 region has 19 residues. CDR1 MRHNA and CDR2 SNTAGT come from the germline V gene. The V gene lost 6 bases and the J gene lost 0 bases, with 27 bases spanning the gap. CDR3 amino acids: CASSPTLQGMGLSSYEQYF. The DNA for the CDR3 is TGTGCCAGCAGCCCGACCCTGCAGGGGATGGGGCTGAGCTCCTACGAGCAGTACTTC.

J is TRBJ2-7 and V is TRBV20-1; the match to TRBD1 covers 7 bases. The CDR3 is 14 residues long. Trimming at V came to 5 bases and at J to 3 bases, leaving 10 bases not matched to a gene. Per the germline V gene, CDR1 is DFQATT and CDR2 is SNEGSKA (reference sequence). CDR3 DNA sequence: TGCAGTGCTGGGGGACAGCAAGCTTTCTACGAGCAGTACTTC. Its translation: CSAGGQQAFYEQYF.

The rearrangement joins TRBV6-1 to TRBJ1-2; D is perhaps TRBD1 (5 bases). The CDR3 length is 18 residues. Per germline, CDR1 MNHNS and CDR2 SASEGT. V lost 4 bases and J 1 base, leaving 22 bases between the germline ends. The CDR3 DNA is TGTGCCAGCAGTGTGAGATCGGGATACCGGGGCGATAACTATGGCTACACCTTC. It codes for CASSVRSGYRGDNYGYTF.

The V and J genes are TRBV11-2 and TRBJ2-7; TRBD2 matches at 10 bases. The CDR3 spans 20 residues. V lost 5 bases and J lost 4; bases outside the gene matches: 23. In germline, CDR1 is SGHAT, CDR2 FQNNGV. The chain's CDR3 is CASSPLAGVARHAVRYEQYF. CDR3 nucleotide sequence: TGTGCCAGCAGCCCGCTAGCGGGAGTAGCCCGACATGCCGTAAGGTACGAGCAGTACTTC.

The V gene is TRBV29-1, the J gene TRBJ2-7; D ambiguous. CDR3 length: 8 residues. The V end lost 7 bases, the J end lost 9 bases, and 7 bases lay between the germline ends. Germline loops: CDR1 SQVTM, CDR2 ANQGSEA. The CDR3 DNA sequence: TGCAGCGAGTCCGGGCAGTACTTC. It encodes CSESGQYF.

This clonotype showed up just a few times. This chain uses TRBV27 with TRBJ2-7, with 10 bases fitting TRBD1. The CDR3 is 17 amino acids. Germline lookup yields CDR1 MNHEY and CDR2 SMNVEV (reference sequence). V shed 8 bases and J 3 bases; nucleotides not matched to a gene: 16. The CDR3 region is CASRYAAGTGALYEQYF. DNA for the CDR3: TGTGCCAGCCGATACGCGGCCGGGACAGGGGCCCTCTACGAGCAGTACTTC.

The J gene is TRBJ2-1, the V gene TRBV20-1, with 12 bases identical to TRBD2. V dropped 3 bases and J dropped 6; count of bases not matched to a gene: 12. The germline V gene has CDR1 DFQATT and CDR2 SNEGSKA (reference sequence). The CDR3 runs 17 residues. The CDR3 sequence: CSASPSSGGALTNEQFF. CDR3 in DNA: TGCAGTGCTAGTCCGTCTAGCGGGGGGGCCCTTACCAATGAGCAGTTCTTC.

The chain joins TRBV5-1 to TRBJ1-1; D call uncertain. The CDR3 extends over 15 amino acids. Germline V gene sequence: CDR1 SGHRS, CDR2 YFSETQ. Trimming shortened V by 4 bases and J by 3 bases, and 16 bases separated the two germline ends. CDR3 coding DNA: TGCGCCAGCAGCCTGGAGACCCCTGGGCACACTGAAGCTTTCTTT. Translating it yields CASSLETPGHTEAFF.

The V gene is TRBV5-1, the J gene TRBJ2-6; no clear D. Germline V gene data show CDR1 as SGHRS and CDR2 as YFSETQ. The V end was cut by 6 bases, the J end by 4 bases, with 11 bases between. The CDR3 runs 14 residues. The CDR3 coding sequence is TGCGCCAGCACCCCACGTGGGGGGGCCAACGTCCTGACTTTC. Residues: CASTPRGGANVLTF.

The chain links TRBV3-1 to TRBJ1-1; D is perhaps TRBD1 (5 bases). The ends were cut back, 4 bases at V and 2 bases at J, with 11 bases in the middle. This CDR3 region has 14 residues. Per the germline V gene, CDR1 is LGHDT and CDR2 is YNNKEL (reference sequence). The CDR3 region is CASSRSQGNTEAFF. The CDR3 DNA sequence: TGTGCCAGCAGCCGTAGCCAGGGTAACACTGAAGCTTTCTTT.

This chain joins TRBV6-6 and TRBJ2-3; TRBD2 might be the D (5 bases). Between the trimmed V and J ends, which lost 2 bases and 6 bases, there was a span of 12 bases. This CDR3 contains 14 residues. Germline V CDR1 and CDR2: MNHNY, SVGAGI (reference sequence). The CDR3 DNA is TGTGCCAGCAGTTACAGTCTTCCGGGGGATACGCAGTATTTT. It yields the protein CASSYSLPGDTQYF.